Below are 13 T cell receptor beta chains sequenced from a single sample in a study of T cells in Graves' hyperthyroidism and ophthalmopathy. TCR beta CDR3 regions were amplified from RNA. An initial round of RT-PCR targeting the TCR CDR3 relied on the HTBI primer set. One entry per CDR3 protein results from TCRdb running MiXCR on the multiplex PCR reads. The sample contains a few hundred thousand distinct CDR3 sequences, roughly 20% of which appear only once. The sample was blood. Source of these receptors: a man between 18 and 35 years old with Graves' ophthalmopathy.

The gene calls are TRBV2 and TRBJ2-1; D gene ambiguous. V lost 1 base and J 5 bases, leaving 9 bases between the germline ends. Germline V gene sequence: CDR1 SNHLY, CDR2 FYNNEI. This CDR3 region has 14 residues. The CDR3 sequence: CASSEGPANNEQFF. CDR3 DNA sequence: TGTGCCAGCAGTGAAGGTCCAGCGAACAATGAGCAGTTCTTC.

This clonotype was seen at least ten times. The rearrangement uses TRBV11-2 and TRBJ2-1; 13 nucleotides align to TRBD2. The CDR3 sequence is 16 residues long. The germline CDR1 and CDR2 sequences are SGHAT and FQNNGV. With V trimmed by 5 bases and J by 8 bases, 9 bases remained unmatched. As DNA, the CDR3 is TGTGCCAGCAGCCAAGGGACTAGCGGGGATTACGATGAGCAGTTCTTC. The encoded protein is CASSQGTSGDYDEQFF.

This clonotype was counted ten times or more. V usage is TRBV5-1 and J usage is TRBJ2-7; possibly TRBD2 for D (7 bases). The CDR3 runs 14 residues. Germline values: CDR1 SGHRS, CDR2 YFSETQ. The germline V and J ends were trimmed by 1 base and 2 bases, with 10 bases remaining between them. CDR3 sequence: CASSLLGGAYEQYF. The DNA for the CDR3 is TGCGCCAGCAGCTTGCTAGGGGGGGCCTACGAGCAGTACTTC.

This clonotype was recorded at least ten times. This rearrangement joins TRBV11-2 to TRBJ1-1; D remains unclear. This CDR3 spans 12 amino acids. Germline V lookup: CDR1 SGHAT, CDR2 FQNNGV. Trimming took 8 bases from V and 6 from J, leaving 13 bases between them. CDR3 loop: CASSLRGAEAFF. CDR3 bases: TGTGCCAGCTCGCTCCGGGGAGCTGAAGCTTTCTTT.

This clonotype was observed at least ten times. The gene calls are TRBV3-1 and TRBJ1-1; no firm D call. This CDR3 is 14 amino acids long. V lost 2 bases and J 3 bases, leaving 10 bases between the germline ends. Per germline, CDR1 LGHDT and CDR2 YNNKEL (reference sequence). CDR3 loop: CASSQRAGYTEAFF. In DNA, the CDR3 is TGTGCCAGCAGCCAACGGGCGGGGTACACTGAAGCTTTCTTT.

This clonotype occurred many times. The rearrangement links TRBV5-1 to TRBJ2-5, with D possibly being TRBD1 (5 bases). Germline V lookup: CDR1 SGHRS, CDR2 YFSETQ. Trimming left V 3 bases short and J 1 base short, with 10 bases between. This CDR3 is built from 14 residues. CDR3 nucleotide sequence: TGCGCCAGCAGCTACCAGACAGCCCAAGAGACCCAGTACTTC. Translated: CASSYQTAQETQYF.

The rearrangement links TRBV3-1 to TRBJ2-1, with D possibly called TRBD1 or TRBD2 (5 bases each). The CDR3 sequence is 14 residues long. The ends were cut back, 1 base at V and 7 bases at J, with 11 bases in the middle. The germline V gene has CDR1 LGHDT and CDR2 YNNKEL (reference sequence). CDR3 nucleotide sequence: TGTGCCAGCAGCCAAGTTTCCGGGGCGAATGAGCAGTTCTTC. It specifies CASSQVSGANEQFF.

The V call is TRBV7-6, the J call TRBJ2-1, with TRBD2 identical over 16 bases. The CDR3 length is 22 residues. Germline V gene lookup returns CDR1 SGHVS and CDR2 FNYEAQ. Unmatched junction bases numbered 15, after V lost 4 bases and J lost 0 bases. The CDR3 loop reads CASSSTGTSGGALFSSYNEQFF. CDR3 nucleotide sequence: TGTGCCAGCAGCTCGACCGGGACTAGCGGGGGGGCCCTTTTTAGCTCCTACAATGAGCAGTTCTTC.

With regard to this clonotype: A much larger clone differs from this one at a single base, so this may be a read error. The rearrangement joins TRBV18 to TRBJ2-5; the D gene is possibly TRBD2 (5 bases). Trimming removed 5 bases at V and 10 bases at J, with 20 bases between. CDR3 length: 14 amino acids. Germline values: CDR1 KGHSH, CDR2 LQKENI. CDR3 loop: CASSITAGDRIQYF. The CDR3, as DNA: TGTGCCAGCTCAATAACCGCGGGCGACCGCATCCAGTACTTC.

This clonotype occurred a few times. The chain recombines TRBV7-9 with TRBJ2-2; 14 bases align to TRBD2. Trimming took 6 bases from V and 0 from J; bases not matched to a gene: 3. This CDR3 is 17 amino acids long. Germline assignment: CDR1 SEHNR and CDR2 FQNEAQ (reference sequence). Here the CDR3 reads CASRRTSGGPNTGELFF. DNA for the CDR3: TGTGCCAGCAGACGGACTAGCGGGGGGCCGAACACCGGGGAGCTGTTTTTT.

The CDR3 spells CASSQDLGRGIEGTNEKLFF. The CDR3 DNA is TGTGCCAGCAGCCAAGATCTCGGAAGGGGGATTGAAGGTACTAATGAAAAACTGTTTTTT. The chain employs TRBV3-1 and TRBJ1-4, with a weak D call TRBD1 (6 bases). Between the trimmed V and J ends, which lost 0 bases and 2 bases, there was a span of 22 bases. The CDR3 has 20 amino acids. The germline gives CDR1 LGHDT, CDR2 YNNKEL (reference sequence).

Points on this clonotype: A much larger clone differs from this one at a single base, so this may be a read error. This chain links TRBV10-3 with TRBJ1-1, with 10 bases aligning to TRBD1. Germline V gene sequence: CDR1 ENHRY, CDR2 SYGVKD. The V segment lost 4 bases and the J segment 5 bases; nucleotides outside the gene matches: 7. The CDR3 contains 15 residues. CDR3 loop: CAISVGRQGATEAFF. CDR3 nucleotides: TGTGCCATCAGTGTAGGTCGACAGGGGGCGACTGAAGCTTTCTTT.

This clonotype came up many times. This chain joins TRBV14 and TRBJ1-1; possible D gene TRBD1, 6 bases. Trimming shortened V by 1 base and J by 3 bases, and 21 bases separated the two germline ends. The CDR3 length is 18 residues. Germline CDR1 SGHDN, CDR2 FVKESK. The CDR3 bases are TGTGCCAGCAGCCAAGCCTTGACAGGCCCCGTCGTCGACACTGAAGCTTTCTTT. It is translated as CASSQALTGPVVDTEAFF.